This paragraph covers one T cell receptor beta chain sequence. Its antigen remains unidentified. Using its own MiXCR run on the 5' RACE reads, TCRdb lists one record per CDR3 protein. This table holds roughly 100,000 distinct CDR3 sequences, 15% to 20% found once. The data belong to a study of T-cell memory formation after mild COVID-19. Study at large: Largely donor-specific TCR clusters were found. The study's findings and limits: Some clones that responded were present in memory (sampled pre-infection), which suggests cross-reactive memory joined.

Input material: PBMCs or a T cell subset sorted from them (not recorded which). This clonotype originated in an adult woman who had mild COVID-19 (a few samples of this study predate the infection). Cell type and time point are not known.

The CDR3 protein is CASSQGPVATEAFF. The CDR3 nucleotides read TGCGCCAGCAGCCAAGGCCCGGTAGCCACTGAAGCTTTCTTT. J is TRBJ1-1 and V is TRBV4-1; D not resolved. V lost 1 base and J lost 4, with 10 bases in between. There are 14 residues in the CDR3. Germline loops: CDR1 MGHRA, CDR2 YSYEKL.